This entry lists 6 T cell receptor beta chains sequenced from one sample in a study of monozygotic twins with inflammatory bowel disease (dated by TCRdb to about 2019). The library was obtained by 5' RACE. Sequencing took place on an Illumina HiSeq 2500. TCRdb reprocessed the public reads and reports one entry per CDR3 protein sequence, without DNA. Per the sample table, the count is roughly 330,000 distinct CDR3 sequences. The ten largest clones capture approximately 2% of the sample. The sequencing input was blood. The receptors were sampled from a human donor with ulcerative colitis or Crohn's disease, or a healthy co-twin of an affected twin (not recorded which).

V usage is TRBV10-3 and J usage is TRBJ1-4. The CDR3 sequence is 13 residues long. CDR1 and CDR2 from the germline V gene are ENHRY and SYGVKD. CDR3 in amino acids: CAISPSRNEKLFF.

The rearrangement uses TRBV4-1 and TRBJ2-3; the TRBD1 assignment by TCRdb is unverifiable without DNA. CDR1 and CDR2 (germline): MGHRA, YSYEKL. This CDR3 has 14 amino acids. CDR3 residues: CASSQPGYTDTQYF.

The rearrangement uses TRBV9 and TRBJ2-3; as DNA is missing, the TRBD2 call by TCRdb cannot be tested. Germline CDR1 and CDR2: SGDLS and YYNGEE. This CDR3 is 16 amino acids long. CDR3 loop: CASSDGTSGVADTQYF.

The chain has TRBV27 and TRBJ2-1; TCRdb indicates TRBD2, and absent DNA this call remains unverified. From germline, CDR1 is MNHEY and CDR2 SMNVEV (reference sequence). The CDR3 has 19 amino acids. The CDR3 sequence is CASSQWRGTSGKIYNEQFF.

The gene calls are TRBV11-2 and TRBJ1-6; with no DNA, the TCRdb D assignment of TRBD1 cannot be verified. CDR1 is SGHAT, CDR2 FQNNGV, per germline. CDR3 size: 16 residues. The chain's CDR3 is CASSLAATVYNSPLHF.

The rearrangement links TRBV5-4 to TRBJ2-7; TCRdb's D call, TRBD2, is unchecked because there is no DNA. From germline, CDR1 is SGHNT and CDR2 YYREEE (reference sequence). This CDR3 spans 17 amino acids. The CDR3 loop reads CASSPEATSGRYYEQYF.